This T cell receptor beta chain was documented in a study of T cells in Graves' hyperthyroidism and ophthalmopathy. RNA transcripts were the template for amplifying TCR beta CDR3 regions. Researchers ran a first-round RT-PCR on the TCR CDR3 using the HTBI primer set. TCRdb used MiXCR to reprocess the multiplex PCR reads, holding one entry per CDR3 protein. The sample lists some 600,000 distinct CDR3 sequences, 11% to 15% seen once, with approximately 5.7% in the top ten. This clonotype has a count of ten or more. Sequencing was carried out using blood. This clonotype was sampled from a woman between 25 and 40 years old with Graves' hyperthyroidism that later progressed to Graves' ophthalmopathy.

The CDR3 reads CSARWGEGTEAFF. The CDR3 DNA follows: TGCAGTGCTAGGTGGGGGGAGGGCACTGAAGCTTTCTTT. The V gene is TRBV20-1, the J gene TRBJ1-1; weak D call: TRBD1 (5 bases). CDR3 length: 13 residues. CDR1 is DFQATT and CDR2 is SNEGSKA in the germline V gene (reference sequence). V lost 3 bases and J lost 4, with 12 bases in between.